The rows below give T cell receptor beta chains drawn from one sample of a study of OX40 agonist ivuxolimab in advanced cancers. Profiling relied on immunoSEQ multiplex PCR, and the TCRdb table lists in-frame clones only, not all of them. The data show 87,000 or so clones, about 85% seen once. Sequencing was performed on CD4+ or CD8+ T cells sorted from blood, taken in a trial of the OX40 agonist ivuxolimab. These receptor sequences come from an adult with an advanced solid tumor such as melanoma, head and neck, liver or kidney cancer. Both conserved end residues are part of each CDR3. A D gene is named only where the DNA matches it firmly. Expanded clones get a size class; other rows say once, few or many, or leave the size out.

TRBV18	-	TRBJ2-5	-	CASSKQETQYF	TGTGCCAGCTCAAAACAAGAGACCCAGTACTTC
TRBV6-5	once	TRBJ1-1	-	CASSYKGMNTEAFF	TGTGCCAGCAGTTACAAGGGGATGAACACTGAAGCTTTCTTT
TRBV27	-	TRBJ2-3	-	CASSPTRVADTQYF	TGTGCCAGCAGTCCAACTAGGGTTGCGGATACGCAGTATTTT
TRBV7-3	-	TRBJ2-7	TRBD2	CASRLPGLATIYEQYF	TGTGCCAGCAGACTACCCGGACTAGCGACGATCTACGAGCAGTACTTC
TRBV30	-	TRBJ1-6	-	CAWSLRTFSSYNSPLHF	TGTGCCTGGAGTTTGAGAACTTTTAGCTCCTATAATTCACCCCTCCACTTT
TRBV25-1	-	TRBJ1-1	-	CASIGTDSRTEAFF	TGTGCCAGCATTGGTACGGACAGCAGAACTGAAGCTTTCTTT
TRBV6-6	-	TRBJ2-7	-	CASSFGTPFYEQYF	TGTGCCAGCAGTTTCGGGACTCCCTTTTACGAGCAGTACTTC
TRBV5-4	-	TRBJ2-7	TRBD2	CASSGEPTSGRIHEQYF	TGTGCCAGCAGCGGCGAGCCTACTAGCGGGAGAATCCACGAGCAGTACTTC
TRBV10-3	-	TRBJ1-5	-	CAISESFLVRGEGNQPQHF	TGTGCCATCAGTGAGTCTTTTTTAGTTCGTGGGGAGGGCAATCAGCCCCAGCATTTT
TRBV19	-	TRBJ2-1	-	CASSKGSSYNEQFF	TGTGCCAGTAGTAAGGGGAGCTCCTACAATGAGCAGTTCTTC
TRBV11-3	-	TRBJ2-3	TRBD2	CASAGLAPPDTQYF	TGTGCCAGCGCGGGACTAGCTCCCCCAGATACGCAGTATTTT
TRBV7-2	-	TRBJ2-3	-	CASSFGVLPGTDTQYF	TGTGCCAGCAGCTTCGGAGTCCTACCAGGCACAGATACGCAGTATTTT
TRBV30	-	TRBJ1-2	-	CAWSRVGNGYTF	TGTGCCTGGAGTAGGGTGGGGAATGGCTACACCTTC
TRBV19	-	TRBJ2-1	TRBD2	CASSMGTSVYNEQFF	TGTGCCAGTAGTATGGGGACTAGCGTTTACAATGAGCAGTTCTTC
TRBV2	-	TRBJ1-5	-	CASSERYQPQHF	TGTGCCAGCAGTGAAAGGTATCAGCCCCAGCATTTT
TRBV25-1	-	TRBJ2-2	TRBD1	CASSKKGDRRFTGELFF	TGTGCCAGCAGCAAAAAAGGGGACAGGAGATTTACCGGGGAGCTGTTTTTT
TRBV6-1	-	TRBJ2-1	-	CASKVGPTGNEQFF	TGTGCCAGCAAGGTGGGACCCACCGGCAATGAGCAGTTCTTC
TRBV5-6	-	TRBJ2-1	-	CASTLPSDWRQFF	TGTGCCAGCACCCTACCTTCGGACTGGCGACAGTTCTTC
TRBV7-8	-	TRBJ2-2	TRBD2	CASSPLAAGGPRTGELFF	TGTGCCAGCAGCCCCCTAGCAGCGGGAGGCCCGAGAACCGGGGAGCTGTTTTTT
TRBV5-6	once	TRBJ2-3	-	CASSLLPDTQYF	TGTGCCAGCAGCTTGCTTCCAGATACGCAGTATTTT
TRBV4-1	-	TRBJ2-5	-	CASSQEAYETQYF	TGCGCCAGCAGCCAAGAGGCCTATGAGACCCAGTACTTC
TRBV6-5	-	TRBJ1-2	-	CASRTEDGYTF	TGTGCCAGCAGAACTGAGGACGGCTACACCTTC
TRBV7-2	-	TRBJ2-6	-	CASHSVANVLTF	TGTGCCTCCCACAGCGTGGCCAACGTCCTGACTTTC
TRBV5-1	-	TRBJ1-4	-	CASSLFGRTGWNEKLFF	TGCGCCAGCAGCTTGTTTGGTCGTACAGGGTGGAATGAAAAACTGTTTTTT
TRBV7-9	-	TRBJ1-2	-	CASSLGDLGGLYGYTF	TGTGCCAGCAGCTTAGGGGACCTCGGGGGGCTCTATGGCTACACCTTC
TRBV6-6	-	TRBJ2-2	-	CASKVGSGELFF	TGTGCCAGCAAGGTCGGATCCGGGGAGCTGTTTTTT
TRBV2	-	TRBJ2-3	-	CASSGALSDTQYF	TGTGCCAGCAGTGGTGCCCTTTCAGATACGCAGTATTTT
TRBV7-9	-	TRBJ1-2	-	CASNTNYGYTF	TGTGCCAGCAACACTAACTATGGCTACACCTTC
TRBV28	-	TRBJ1-1	TRBD1	CASSLELGQVNTEAFF	TGTGCCAGCAGTCTAGAATTAGGACAGGTGAACACTGAAGCTTTCTTT
TRBV28	-	TRBJ1-2	-	CASSSGRVWRGYTF	TGTGCCAGCAGTTCCGGCAGGGTTTGGCGTGGCTACACCTTC
TRBV7-2	-	TRBJ2-3	TRBD1	CASSPSDRGRDTQYF	TGTGCCAGCAGCCCGTCAGACAGGGGGCGAGATACGCAGTATTTT
TRBV28	-	TRBJ2-5	-	CASSLPSRGLETQYF	TGTGCCAGCAGTTTACCTAGTAGGGGGTTGGAGACCCAGTACTTC
TRBV28	-	TRBJ2-7	TRBD1	CASSPGTDYPYEQYF	TGTGCCAGCAGTCCCGGGACAGATTACCCCTACGAGCAGTACTTC
TRBV19	-	TRBJ1-3	-	CASRTEDYTIYF	TGTGCGAGTAGGACGGAGGATTACACCATATATTTT
TRBV2	-	TRBJ2-3	TRBD2	CASRVAGLTDTQYF	TGTGCCAGCAGGGTAGCGGGACTCACAGATACGCAGTATTTT
TRBV7-2	once	TRBJ2-1	TRBD2	CASSQGLAGASEQFF	TGTGCCAGCAGCCAGGGACTAGCGGGAGCCAGTGAGCAGTTCTTC
TRBV7-9	-	TRBJ2-7	-	CASTQTGLYEQYF	TGTGCCAGCACCCAGACAGGTCTCTACGAGCAGTACTTC
TRBV2	-	TRBJ2-2	TRBD2	CASSEGYGGETGELFF	TGTGCCAGCAGTGAAGGGTATGGGGGGGAGACCGGGGAGCTGTTTTTT
TRBV2	once	TRBJ1-5	-	CASRGGNQPQHF	TGTGCCAGCAGGGGGGGCAATCAGCCCCAGCATTTT
TRBV28	-	TRBJ2-7	-	CASTPGGEEYEQYF	TGTGCCAGCACCCCAGGCGGGGAGGAGTACGAGCAGTACTTC
TRBV10-1	-	TRBJ1-5	-	CASSVRGCLNQPQHF	TGCGCCAGCAGTGTCAGGGGTTGTCTAAATCAGCCCCAGCATTTT
TRBV2	-	TRBJ2-1	-	CASSAGYNEQFF	TGTGCCAGCAGTGCAGGCTACAATGAGCAGTTCTTC
TRBV18	-	TRBJ2-2	TRBD2	CASSPRLAANTGELFF	TGTGCCAGCTCACCGCGGCTAGCGGCCAACACCGGGGAGCTGTTTTTT
TRBV28	-	TRBJ2-7	-	CASSFNLNYEQYF	TGTGCCAGCAGTTTTAACCTAAACTACGAGCAGTACTTC